These 14 T cell receptor beta chains were sequenced from one sample in a study of OX40 agonist ivuxolimab in advanced cancers. The library was generated by the immunoSEQ multiplex PCR assay. TCRdb stores this immuneACCESS table with in-frame sequences only. Part of the clones is absent; in the studies checked, under half of the shortfall reflects unresolved V genes, and no reason is known for the rest. The sample yields tens of thousands of clones; approximately 90% were counted once. The top ten clones comprise around 0.4% of the sample. Sequencing used CD4+ or CD8+ T cells sorted from blood, obtained in a trial of the OX40 agonist ivuxolimab. The receptors were gathered from an adult with an advanced solid tumor such as melanoma, head and neck, liver or kidney cancer.

The J gene is TRBJ2-7, the V gene TRBV27; 7 bases line up with TRBD2. CDR1 and CDR2 from the germline V gene are MNHEY and SMNVEV (reference sequence). The ends lost 8 bases at V and 3 bases at J; junction bases unmatched: 7. The CDR3 is made up of 13 amino acids. In nucleotides, the CDR3 is TGTGCCAGCCGCACTAGCGTAAGCTACGAGCAGTACTTC. Translating gives CASRTSVSYEQYF.

This chain links TRBV7-8 with TRBJ2-1, with D tentatively TRBD2 (6 bases). V lost 5 bases, J lost 5 bases, and 16 bases lay in between. The CDR3 has 15 residues. CDR1 and CDR2 (germline): SGHVS, FQNEAQ. DNA for the CDR3: TGTGCCAGCAGCGTCCTAGCGCAAAGAGACAATGAGCAGTTCTTC. Translation gives CASSVLAQRDNEQFF.

This clone showed up just once. The V call is TRBV6-6, the J call TRBJ2-1, with 10 bases identical to TRBD2. In germline, CDR1 is MNHNY, CDR2 SVGAGI (reference sequence). Unmatched junction bases numbered 7, after V lost 5 bases and J lost 9 bases. The CDR3 extends over 14 amino acids. CDR3 sequence: CASSQPGLATEQFF. CDR3 bases: TGTGCCAGCAGTCAGCCGGGACTAGCGACTGAGCAGTTCTTC.

The CDR3, as DNA: TGCGCCAGCAGTTTCGGGCGAGCGGACACTAGCACAGATACGCAGTATTTT. Protein sequence: CASSFGRADTSTDTQYF. The rearrangement joins TRBV5-1 to TRBJ2-3; D could derive from TRBD1 or TRBD2 (5 bases each). V was cut by 5 bases and J by 0 bases, with 19 bases left in between. The CDR3 contains 17 residues. Looked up from germline, CDR1 is SGHRS and CDR2 is YFSETQ.

This clone was detected a few times. The rearrangement joins TRBV9 to TRBJ1-2, with D tentatively TRBD1 (6 bases). Trimming shortened V by 0 bases and J by 0 bases, and 12 bases separated the two germline ends. CDR1 and CDR2 from the germline V gene are SGDLS and YYNGEE. There are 16 residues in the CDR3. CDR3 in amino acids: CASSVGGALANYGYTF. The CDR3 DNA reads TGTGCCAGCAGCGTAGGGGGGGCCTTGGCTAACTATGGCTACACCTTC.

This rearrangement joins TRBV7-8 to TRBJ1-3; TRBD1 aligns across 7 bases. In germline, CDR1 is SGHVS, CDR2 FQNEAQ. J gave up 3 bases and V 1 base, and 6 bases lay outside the gene matches. The CDR3 extends over 16 amino acids. This CDR3 reads CASSLVETGLGNTIYF. The CDR3 DNA is TGTGCCAGCAGCTTAGTCGAGACAGGGCTTGGAAACACCATATATTTT.

V gene TRBV13 combines with J gene TRBJ2-5; 11 bases agree with TRBD2. The CDR3 sequence is 16 residues long. Germline V gene sequence: CDR1 PRHDT, CDR2 FYEKMQ (reference sequence). The trim removed 1 base at V and 4 bases at J, leaving 5 bases unmatched. The CDR3 region has the DNA TGTGCCAGCAGCTTAGTCTTAGCGGGAGGGCTAGAGACCCAGTACTTC. The encoded protein is CASSLVLAGGLETQYF.

This chain links TRBV6-5 with TRBJ2-4, with a weak D call TRBD2 (6 bases). Germline V lookup: CDR1 MNHEY, CDR2 SVGAGI. The CDR3 has 14 residues. V was trimmed by 0 bases and J by 8 bases, leaving 11 bases between them. CDR3 nucleotide sequence: TGTGCCAGCAGTTACTCTTCGACTAGGGACATTCAGTACTTC. Translated: CASSYSSTRDIQYF.

The rearrangement links TRBV6-6 to TRBJ2-1; D is uncertain. Germline loops: CDR1 MNHNY, CDR2 SVGAGI (reference sequence). The CDR3 extends over 14 amino acids. V was shortened by 6 bases and J by 7 bases, with 16 bases between the two germline ends. The CDR3 loop reads CASRPAIEKNEQFF. In DNA, the CDR3 is TGTGCCAGCAGACCCGCAATCGAAAAGAATGAGCAGTTCTTC.

The chain links TRBV7-9 to TRBJ2-1; D remains ambiguous. Germline V gene sequence: CDR1 SEHNR, CDR2 FQNEAQ (reference sequence). Between the trimmed V and J ends, which lost 2 bases and 7 bases, there was a span of 18 bases. CDR3 length equals 16 residues. The CDR3 spells CASSLRPARLGNEQFF. CDR3 sequence (DNA): TGTGCCAGCAGCTTAAGGCCAGCCCGGCTGGGGAATGAGCAGTTCTTC.

The genes are TRBV23-1 and TRBJ2-5, with 7 positions matching TRBD2. The J call may be mistaken, given a closer DNA end match to TRBJ2-7. TRBV23-1 is classed as an ORF, of uncertain function. This CDR3 spans 15 amino acids. This CDR3 reads CASSQSRTRTYEQYF. The CDR3 nucleotides are TGCGCCAGCAGTCAATCACGGACTAGGACCTACGAGCAGTACTTC.

The chain couples TRBV7-9 to TRBJ2-7; 7 bases are shared with TRBD1. J gave up 4 bases and V 1 base, and 4 bases lay outside the gene matches. From germline, CDR1 is SEHNR and CDR2 FQNEAQ (reference sequence). The CDR3 spans 14 residues. CDR3 bases: TGTGCCAGCAGCTTAGAAGGGGGCAGGTACGAGCAGTACTTC. Translated: CASSLEGGRYEQYF.

V is TRBV7-2 and J is TRBJ1-3; D gene uncertain. The germline CDR1 and CDR2 sequences are SGHTA and FQGNSA. This CDR3 has 13 residues. The germline V and J ends were trimmed by 5 bases and 4 bases, with 9 bases remaining between them. The CDR3 DNA follows: TGTGCCAGCAGCAGGAAACCGGGAAACACCATATATTTT. Protein sequence: CASSRKPGNTIYF.

The chain recombines TRBV18 with TRBJ2-2; 8 bases are a match to TRBD1. The CDR3 length is 14 residues. CDR1 and CDR2 from the germline V gene are KGHSH and LQKENI. Trimming at V came to 4 bases and at J to 5 bases, leaving 3 bases not matched to a gene. CDR3 in amino acids: CASSRTGLTGELFF. The CDR3 DNA reads as TGTGCCAGCTCACGGACAGGGTTAACCGGGGAGCTGTTTTTT.